By sample fraction, the clone carrying this T cell receptor beta chain is medium-sized. Via MiXCR, TCRdb re-called the reads, giving one row per CDR3 protein. The table includes around 30,000 distinct CDR3 sequences, 15% to 20% detected once. V shed 3 bases and J shed 5 bases, with 13 bases lying between them. The CDR3 is 13 residues long. The germline CDR1 and CDR2 sequences are DFQATT and SNEGSKA (reference sequence). This specimen belongs to a study of patients with pleural tuberculosis. Sequencing input: peripheral blood. The V and J genes are TRBV20-1 and TRBJ1-1; D perhaps matches TRBD1 (6 bases). This clonotype originated in a human donor with pleural tuberculosis. In DNA form, the CDR3 reads TGCAGTGCTAGGGGGATACAGGGAACTGAAGCTTTCTTT. This sequence encodes CSARGIQGTEAFF.